This T cell receptor beta chain stems from a study of metastatic and nonmetastatic thyroid tumors. Across the whole study: Comparison of repertoires was carried out across blood and tumor or nodule tissue from malignant and benign thyroid patients. Study observations and caveats: Versus benign nodules, malignant thyroid tumors reportedly had significantly higher TCR beta diversity, in blood and tumor.

This clone was found many times. Its antigen is unknown. Given a much more abundant clone one base away, this may be a read error. CDR3 length equals 16 residues. Germline CDR1 reads MDHEN; CDR2 reads SYDVKM. V shed 8 bases and J 2 bases; nucleotides not matched to a gene: 13. Every patient was untreated before thyroid surgery. TCRdb re-clonotyped the PCR reads through MiXCR. This table has several thousand clones, around a third appearing once. V and J are TRBV28 and TRBJ2-5; 8 bases map to TRBD1. The sample taken for sequencing was adjacent normal tissue. This TCR was sampled from a female donor with papillary thyroid cancer or a benign thyroid nodule (not recorded which). Some clones in this sample may be carry-over from other donors' samples. CDR3: CASGPSGWDRQETQYF. The CDR3 DNA follows: TGTGCCAGCGGTCCATCAGGGTGGGACAGGCAAGAGACCCAGTACTTC.